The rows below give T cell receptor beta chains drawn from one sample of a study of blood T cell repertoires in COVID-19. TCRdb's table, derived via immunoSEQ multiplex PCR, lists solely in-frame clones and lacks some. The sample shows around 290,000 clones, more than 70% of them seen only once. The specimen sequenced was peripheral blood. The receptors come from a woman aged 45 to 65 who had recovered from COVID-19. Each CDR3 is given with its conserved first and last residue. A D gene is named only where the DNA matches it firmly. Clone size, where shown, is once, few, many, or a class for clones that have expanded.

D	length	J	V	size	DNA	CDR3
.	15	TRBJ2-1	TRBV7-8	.	TGTGCCAGCAGCTTAGGCGGGCCGCCCAACAATGAGCAGTTCTTC	CASSLGGPPNNEQFF
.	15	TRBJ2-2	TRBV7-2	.	TGTGCCAGCAGCTTAAAATCAGGGGCGAACGGGGAGCTGTTTTTT	CASSLKSGANGELFF
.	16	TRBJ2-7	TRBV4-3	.	TGCGCCAGCAGCCAAGCGACATTCGGGGGAACCTACGAGCAGTACTTC	CASSQATFGGTYEQYF
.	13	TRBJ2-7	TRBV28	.	TGTGCCAGCAGTTTCCAGCGGGCCTACGAGCAGTACTTC	CASSFQRAYEQYF
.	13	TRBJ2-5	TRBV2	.	TGTGCCAGCAGTACTTACGGGGAAGAGACCCAGTACTTC	CASSTYGEETQYF
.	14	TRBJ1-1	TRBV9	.	TGTGCCAGCAGCGTAGGGCAGGGCGAGACTGAAGCTTTCTTT	CASSVGQGETEAFF
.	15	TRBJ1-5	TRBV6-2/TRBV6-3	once	TGTGCCAGCAGTCCGAACAGGGTAGGCAATCAGCCCCAGCATTTT	CASSPNRVGNQPQHF
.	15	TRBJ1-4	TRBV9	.	TGTGCCAGCAGCCCCCGCGGGGAGGGGGATGAAAAACTGTTTTTT	CASSPRGEGDEKLFF
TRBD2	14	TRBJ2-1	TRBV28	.	TGTGCCAGCAGAGCTAGCGGGAGGGGGAATGAGCAGTTCTTC	CASRASGRGNEQFF
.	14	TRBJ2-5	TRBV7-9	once	TGTGCCAGCAGCACCGCCCCTGGCTCTCAGACCCAGTACTTC	CASSTAPGSQTQYF
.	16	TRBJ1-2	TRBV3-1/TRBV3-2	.	TGTGCCAGCAGCCAAGCGCCGAAGCAGGTGATCTATGGCTACACCTTC	CASSQAPKQVIYGYTF
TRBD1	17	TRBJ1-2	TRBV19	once	TGTGCCAGTAGTATTTCTTCGACAGGGGGCGAGGTGAATGGCTACACCTTC	CASSISSTGGEVNGYTF
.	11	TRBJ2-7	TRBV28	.	TGTGCCAGCAGCCAGGACCAGGGCTCTCACTTC	CASSQDQGSHF
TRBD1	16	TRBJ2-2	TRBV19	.	TGTGCCAGTAGTAGACAGGGATCAGGGAACACCGGGGAGCTGTTTTTT	CASSRQGSGNTGELFF
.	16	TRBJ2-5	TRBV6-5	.	TGTGCCAGCAGTTACTCGAGCGGCTCGTTTCAAGAGACCCAGTACTTC	CASSYSSGSFQETQYF
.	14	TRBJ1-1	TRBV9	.	TGTGCCAGCAGCCCCGAGACAGCGAACACTGAAGCTTTCTTT	CASSPETANTEAFF
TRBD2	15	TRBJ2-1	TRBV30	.	TGTGCCTGGAGTCCCCTCCGCGGGGGGGCCAGTGAGCAGTTCTTC	CAWSPLRGGASEQFF
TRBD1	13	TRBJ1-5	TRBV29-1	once	TGCAGCGCCGGACAGGGAAGCAATCAGCCCCAGCATTTT	CSAGQGSNQPQHF
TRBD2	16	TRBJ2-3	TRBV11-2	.	TGTGCCAGCAGCTTTACTAGCGGGGGGGCCTCAGATACGCAGTATTTT	CASSFTSGGASDTQYF
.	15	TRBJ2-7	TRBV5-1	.	TGCGCCAGCAGCTTGGAGGGACATACCTCAGGCGAGCAGTACTTC	CASSLEGHTSGEQYF
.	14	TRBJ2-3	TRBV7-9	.	TGTGCCAGCAGCCACCCGGACTTCACAGATACGCAGTATTTT	CASSHPDFTDTQYF
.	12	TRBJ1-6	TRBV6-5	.	TGTGCCAGCAGCACTGGGGGGGAACCCCTCCACTTT	CASSTGGEPLHF
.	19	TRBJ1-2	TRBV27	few	TGTGCCAGCAGTTCCCGAAAGGGACACGGTCCAACTCGCCTCTATGGCTACACCTTC	CASSSRKGHGPTRLYGYTF
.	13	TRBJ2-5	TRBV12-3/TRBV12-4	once	TGTGCCAGCAGTTACCGGAGGAGAGAGACCCAGTACTTC	CASSYRRRETQYF
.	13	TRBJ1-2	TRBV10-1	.	TGCGCCAGCAGTGAATCACTTTACCATGGCTACACCTTC	CASSESLYHGYTF
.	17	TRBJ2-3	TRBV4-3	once	TGCGCCAGCAGCCAAGATGGAGGGGGGGCCGTCACAGATACGCAGTATTTT	CASSQDGGGAVTDTQYF